The 5 T cell receptor beta chains reported below all come from one sample, sequenced in a study of read filtering for tumor transcriptome and immune sequencing. From around 0.4 ug of RNA, a library with molecular barcoded alpha/delta and beta/gamma adaptors was made. Using its own MiXCR run on the reads, TCRdb lists one record per CDR3 protein. Here the sample spans about 62,000 distinct CDR3 sequences, around 19% being singletons. The sample was a population of CD138-negative cells sorted from bone marrow. These receptor sequences come from a donor at least 40 years old with multiple myeloma.

This clonotype has at least ten counts. The chain combines TRBV7-6 with TRBJ2-2, with TRBD2 identical over 14 bases. Germline CDR1 SGHVS, CDR2 FNYEAQ. There are 20 residues in the CDR3. After removal of 6 bases from V and 3 bases from J, the junction contained 15 bases not matched to a gene. DNA of the CDR3: TGTGCCAGCAGACAACCGGGACTAGCGGGAGTAGTGGGGGACACCGGGGAGCTGTTTTTT. This codes for CASRQPGLAGVVGDTGELFF.

This clonotype is judged medium-sized. The J gene is TRBJ2-1, the V gene TRBV6-6, with a tentative D call TRBD2 (5 bases). Trimming pared 7 bases from V and 6 bases from J, leaving 10 bases between. The germline V gene encodes CDR1 MNHNY and CDR2 SVGAGI (reference sequence). This CDR3 region has 12 residues. The CDR3 is CASNLGSNEQFF. CDR3 coding DNA: TGTGCCAGCAATTTGGGGAGCAATGAGCAGTTCTTC.

This clonotype was seen many times. This chain uses TRBV5-1 with TRBJ2-5; tentative D call: TRBD2 (5 bases). Between the trimmed V and J ends, which lost 1 base and 5 bases, there was a span of 12 bases. The V gene's germline CDR1 is SGHRS and CDR2 YFSETQ. The CDR3 has 14 residues. In nucleotides, the CDR3 is TGCGCCAGCAGCTTGCGCGGGTTAGGGGAGACCCAGTACTTC. Translating gives CASSLRGLGETQYF.

This clonotype was picked up many times. The V gene is TRBV28, the J gene TRBJ1-1; 7 bases line up with TRBD1. V dropped 3 bases and J dropped 3; count of bases not matched to a gene: 4. Looked up from germline, CDR1 is MDHEN and CDR2 is SYDVKM. This CDR3 contains 14 residues. CDR3 nucleotides: TGTGCCAGCAGTTTGCCTGACAGGGACACTGAAGCTTTCTTT. It specifies CASSLPDRDTEAFF.

The chain joins TRBV30 to TRBJ1-1; 7 positions match TRBD1. The trim removed 6 bases at V and 1 base at J, leaving 5 bases unmatched. CDR1 and CDR2 (germline): GTSNPN, SVGIG (reference sequence). The CDR3 covers 13 residues. CDR3 bases: TGTGCCTGCAACACAGGGGCGAACACTGAAGCTTTCTTT. Translated, it gives CACNTGANTEAFF.